The source of this T cell receptor beta chain is a study of blood T cells in healthy people across ages (dated by TCRdb to 2015 to 2017). As for the study more broadly: In model experiments, template switching captured about one uniquely barcoded TCR beta cDNA molecule for every two T cells. The donors were split into four age groups: young (average 16 years), middle-aged (roughly 39), aged (about 62) and long-lived (over 80). The study analyzed two additional independent replicas of 1 million unique cDNA reads from the same blood draw for two donors, one aged 18 to 30 and one aged 80 or older. Using deep sequencing normalized with unique cDNA molecular identifiers, the study measured how TCR beta repertoire diversity changes with age. Overall results and qualifications from the work: Estimates of total diversity based on one million sequenced T cells were considered lower bounds and underestimates. Because profiling used bulk unsorted PBMCs, naive and antigen-experienced compartments could not be compared conclusively. Because the CMV infection status of the donors was unknown, age-related changes in expanded clonotypes may potentially have been confounded. Observed TCR beta diversity per million T cells fell roughly linearly with age, and a significant reduction was already apparent by age about 36. The long-lived group showed more naive CD4+ T cells, fewer expanded clones and increased TCR diversity than the aged group, suggesting age selection. A strong correlation was found between observed TCR beta diversity and the percentage of naive T cells measured by flow cytometry.

Its CDR3 holds 16 amino acids, cysteine through phenylalanine. The sequence is cut down to CDR3 DNA, 48 bases in frame from base 1. Compared with germline, V lacks 0 bases and J lacks 5 bases; bases without a gene match: 7. CDR1 and CDR2 are drawn from the germline V gene (reference sequence): DFQATT, SNEGSKA. Details on this clonotype: Its antigen remains unidentified. No base qualities exist here, and no much larger clone lies one base off it.

The method was 5' RACE. TCRdb shows the sequencer as Illumina HiSeq 2500. A second PCR of about 6 to 11 cycles was performed with a sample-barcoded 5' primer and a J-beta primer mix. Each TCR beta cDNA molecule received a unique molecular identifier from a template-switch 5' adaptor carrying 12 random nucleotides. Each sample yielded at least 3 million CDR3-containing paired-end reads. First-strand cDNA was synthesized from all RNA with the Mint cDNA synthesis kit, primed by a TRBC-specific oligonucleotide. Following uracil-DNA glycosylase treatment, a first 18-cycle PCR with universal primers M1SS and BC2_uni_R was performed on all cDNA. As for the authors' bioinformatics: For normalization, 1 million high-quality reads, each with a distinct molecular identifier, were randomly selected from each sample. Instead of being binned into consensus sequences, reads with shared molecular identifiers were discarded. MiTCR, with a Q25 quality threshold and the strictest error-elimination algorithm, was used for CDR3 identification, clonotype clustering and error correction. A nonparametric unseen species model with Euler transformation was used to estimate lower-bound total TCR beta diversity. Using fastp at Q25 and MiXCR, TCRdb reprocessed the public reads and kept productive beta chains. Entries are consolidated by CDR3 protein sequence, retaining the most common genes and DNA. These V and J calls rely on TCRdb rather than the paper's analysis. Recorded for this sample are hundreds of thousands of distinct CDR3 sequences; around 25% of them occurred a single time. Around 3% of the sample rests with the top ten.

Systemically healthy Caucasian individuals from Russia, 39 in total and aged about 6 to 95 years, were included as donors. Each donor gave around 9.5 milliliters of peripheral blood, collected into EDTA-treated Vacutainer tubes. PBMCs were isolated by Ficoll-Paque density-gradient centrifugation, with at least 6 million obtained per sample. Total RNA was extracted from PBMCs with Trizol reagent, with at least 6 micrograms obtained per sample. For every donor, an aliquot of PBMCs went through flow cytometry to measure the percentages of naive CD45RAhigh/CD27high T cells. The same sample was also studied in work on T cells of mothers and their children. That second publication adds: Nine systemically healthy Caucasian individuals, comprising three mothers and their six children, were included as donors. cDNA synthesis consumed the entire amount of extracted RNA, loaded at about 1.5 ug RNA in each 15 ul reaction. Sample barcodes and 2-4 random nucleotides were added via the M1S primer in the second PCR. More than 9 million TCR beta CDR3 reads were obtained from each mother, and millions of reads were obtained from each child. Thymic selection similarly shapes TCR recombination output in related and unrelated pairs, with minor effect from inherited differences. Related mother-child pairs always showed normalized repertoire overlap that was slightly higher than in unrelated mother-child pairs, though the difference was never significant. Persistent microchimeric T cell clones were not detected, at a sensitivity of approximately 100 clones per million clonotypes. To look for features that set related mother-child pairs apart from unrelated individuals, the researchers ran deep NGS to compare the TCR beta repertoires of mothers and children. The mean age was 40 +/- 4 years for the mothers and around 10 +/- 4 years for the children. After adapter ligation with NEBNext reagents, the libraries were sequenced on Illumina HiSeq 2000 with 100+100 nt paired-end reads. To avoid cross-contamination, the mother libraries and the child libraries were prepared a month apart and sequenced in separate runs. For each donor, between about 450,000 and 2,300,000 distinct TCR beta clonotypes were identified. Naive TCR beta clonotypes were estimated from low-frequency clonotypes matched to each donor's FACS-determined naive share, without sorting.

This chain is built from TRBV20-1 and TRBJ2-1; 10 central nucleotides agree with TRBD2. The specimen sequenced was blood. The TCR sequence derives from a boy aged 5-17 years in good health. The CDR3: CSARDWASGGHNEQFF. The DNA sequence reads TGCAGTGCTAGAGATTGGGCTAGCGGGGGACACAATGAGCAGTTCTTC.